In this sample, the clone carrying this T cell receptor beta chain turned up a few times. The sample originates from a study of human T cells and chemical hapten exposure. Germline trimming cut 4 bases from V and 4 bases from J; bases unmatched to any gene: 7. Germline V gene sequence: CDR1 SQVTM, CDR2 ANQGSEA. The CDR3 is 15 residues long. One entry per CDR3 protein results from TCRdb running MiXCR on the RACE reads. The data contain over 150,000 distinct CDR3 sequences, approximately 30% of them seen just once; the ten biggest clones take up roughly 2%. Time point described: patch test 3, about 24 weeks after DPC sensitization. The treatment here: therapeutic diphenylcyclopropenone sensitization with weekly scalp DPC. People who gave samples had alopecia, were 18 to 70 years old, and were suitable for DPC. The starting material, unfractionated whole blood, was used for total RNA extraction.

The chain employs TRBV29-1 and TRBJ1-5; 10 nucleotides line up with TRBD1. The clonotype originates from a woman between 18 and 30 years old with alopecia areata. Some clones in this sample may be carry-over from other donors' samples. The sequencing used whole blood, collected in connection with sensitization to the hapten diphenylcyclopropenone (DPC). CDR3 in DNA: TGCAGCGTTGGACTCGGGACAGGGGTTAATCAGCCCCAGCATTTT. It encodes CSVGLGTGVNQPQHF.